The table lists the clone carrying this TCR beta chain with a few counts. The antigen is not known. The data belong to a study of human T cells and chemical hapten exposure. Overall study: Patients, mostly women, had alopecia areata, alopecia totalis or alopecia universalis.

The germline gives CDR1 MNHNS, CDR2 SASEGT. Trimming removed 0 bases from V and 7 bases from J, with 6 bases in between. CDR3 length equals 12 residues. Study results and limitations: Expanded TCRs formed significantly more large CDR3 similarity clusters than controls. No change in TCRs above 1 in 1000 frequency was produced by DPC sensitization.

TCRdb used MiXCR to reprocess the RACE reads, holding one entry per CDR3 protein. The repertoire includes 35,000 to 55,000 distinct CDR3 sequences, approximately 9.5% of them detected once, and more than 13% sits in the top ten. The time point was: patch test 2, 6 weeks after DPC sensitization. Treatment defined: therapeutic diphenylcyclopropenone sensitization with weekly scalp DPC. Extraction of total RNA was performed on unfractionated whole blood. At every patch-test visit, blood was drawn before the patch test was applied. The source of this sequence is a woman in her thirties with alopecia areata. Some clones in this sample may be carry-over from other donors' samples. The chain couples TRBV6-1 to TRBJ1-2; D is undetermined. This sample comprised whole blood, obtained in connection with sensitization to the hapten diphenylcyclopropenone (DPC). The CDR3 sequence: CASSEAYSGYTF. The CDR3 DNA follows: TGTGCCAGCAGTGAAGCGTACAGTGGCTACACCTTC.